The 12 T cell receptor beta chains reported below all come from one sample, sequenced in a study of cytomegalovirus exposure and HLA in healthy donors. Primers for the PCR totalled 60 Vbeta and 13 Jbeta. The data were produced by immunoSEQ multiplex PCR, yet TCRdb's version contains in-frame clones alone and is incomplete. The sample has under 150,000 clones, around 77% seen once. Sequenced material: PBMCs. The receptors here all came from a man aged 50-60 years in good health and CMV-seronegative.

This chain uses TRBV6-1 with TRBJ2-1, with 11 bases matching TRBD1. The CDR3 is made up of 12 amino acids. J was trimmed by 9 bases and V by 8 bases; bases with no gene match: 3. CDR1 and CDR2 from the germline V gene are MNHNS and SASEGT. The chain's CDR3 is CASRDRGGEQFF. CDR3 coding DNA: TGTGCCAGCCGGGACAGGGGGGGTGAGCAGTTCTTC.

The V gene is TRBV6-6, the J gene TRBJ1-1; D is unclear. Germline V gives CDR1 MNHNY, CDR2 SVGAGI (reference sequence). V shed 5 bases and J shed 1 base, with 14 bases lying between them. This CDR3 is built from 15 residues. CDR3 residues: CASSDLDGRNTEAFF. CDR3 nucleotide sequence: TGTGCCAGCAGTGATCTAGACGGCAGGAACACTGAAGCTTTCTTT.

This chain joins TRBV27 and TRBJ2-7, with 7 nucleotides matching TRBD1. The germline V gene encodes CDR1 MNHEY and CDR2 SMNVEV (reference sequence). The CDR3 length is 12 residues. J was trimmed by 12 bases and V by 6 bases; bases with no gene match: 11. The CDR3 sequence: CASSRTGESRYF. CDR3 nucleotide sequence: TGTGCCAGCAGCAGGACAGGTGAGAGTCGGTACTTC.

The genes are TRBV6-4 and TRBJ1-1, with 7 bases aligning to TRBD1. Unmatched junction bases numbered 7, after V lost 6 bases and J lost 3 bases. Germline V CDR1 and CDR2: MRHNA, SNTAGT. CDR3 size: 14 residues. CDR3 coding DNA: TGTGCCAGCAGGGAGACAGGGCGGGACACTGAAGCTTTCTTT. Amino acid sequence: CASRETGRDTEAFF.

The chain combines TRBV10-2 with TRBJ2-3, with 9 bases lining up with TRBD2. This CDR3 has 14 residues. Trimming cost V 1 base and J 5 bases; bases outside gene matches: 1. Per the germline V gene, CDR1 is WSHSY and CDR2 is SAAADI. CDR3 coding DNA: TGCGCCAGCAGTGAGTTTAGCGGGAGAGATACGCAGTATTTT. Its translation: CASSEFSGRDTQYF.

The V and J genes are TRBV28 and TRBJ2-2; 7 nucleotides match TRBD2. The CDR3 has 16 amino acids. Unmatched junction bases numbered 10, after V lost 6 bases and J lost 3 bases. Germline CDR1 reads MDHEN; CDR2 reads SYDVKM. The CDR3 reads CASSPPEGRDTGELFF. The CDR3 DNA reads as TGTGCCAGCAGCCCCCCGGAGGGGAGGGACACCGGGGAGCTGTTTTTT.

In DNA, the CDR3 is TGTGCCACCAGCAGAGACCGTTCGACAGGAGACAATGAAAAACTGTTTTTT. It yields the protein CATSRDRSTGDNEKLFF. The chain couples TRBV15 to TRBJ1-4; a possible D gene is TRBD1 (6 bases). The CDR3 is 17 amino acids. Trimming pared 0 bases from V and 5 bases from J, leaving 16 bases between. CDR1 and CDR2 from the germline V gene are LNHNV and YYDKDF (reference sequence).

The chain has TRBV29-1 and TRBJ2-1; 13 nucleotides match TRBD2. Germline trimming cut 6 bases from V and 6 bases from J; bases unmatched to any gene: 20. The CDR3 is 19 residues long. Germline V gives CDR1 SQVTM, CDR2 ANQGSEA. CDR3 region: CSVEGRTGTSGKLINEQFF. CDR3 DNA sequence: TGCAGCGTCGAGGGACGGACCGGGACTAGCGGGAAGCTTATCAATGAGCAGTTCTTC.

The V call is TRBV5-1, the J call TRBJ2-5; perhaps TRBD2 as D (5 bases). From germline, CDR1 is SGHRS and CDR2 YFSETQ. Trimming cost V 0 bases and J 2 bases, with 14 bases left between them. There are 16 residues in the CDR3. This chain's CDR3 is CASSLAAGLAQETQYF. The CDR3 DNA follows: TGCGCCAGCAGCTTGGCCGCTGGGCTAGCTCAAGAGACCCAGTACTTC.

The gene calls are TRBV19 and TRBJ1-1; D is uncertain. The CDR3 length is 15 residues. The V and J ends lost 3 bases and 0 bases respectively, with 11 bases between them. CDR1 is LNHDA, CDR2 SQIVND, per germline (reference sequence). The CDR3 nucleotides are TGTGCCAGTAGTATCTACGCACAGATGAACACTGAAGCTTTCTTT. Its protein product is CASSIYAQMNTEAFF.

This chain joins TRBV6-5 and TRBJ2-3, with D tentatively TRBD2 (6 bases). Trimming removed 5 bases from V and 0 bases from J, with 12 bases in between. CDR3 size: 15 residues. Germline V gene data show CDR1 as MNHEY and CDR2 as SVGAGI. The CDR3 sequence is CASSRGLPSTDTQYF. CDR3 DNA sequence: TGTGCCAGCAGTCGGGGACTTCCCAGCACAGATACGCAGTATTTT.

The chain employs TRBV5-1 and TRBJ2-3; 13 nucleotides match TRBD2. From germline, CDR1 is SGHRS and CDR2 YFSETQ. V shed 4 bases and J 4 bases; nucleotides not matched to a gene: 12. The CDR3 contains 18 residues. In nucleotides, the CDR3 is TGCGCCAGCAGCCCCTATGGACTAGCGGGAGTGGGTGCAGATACGCAGTATTTT. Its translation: CASSPYGLAGVGADTQYF.